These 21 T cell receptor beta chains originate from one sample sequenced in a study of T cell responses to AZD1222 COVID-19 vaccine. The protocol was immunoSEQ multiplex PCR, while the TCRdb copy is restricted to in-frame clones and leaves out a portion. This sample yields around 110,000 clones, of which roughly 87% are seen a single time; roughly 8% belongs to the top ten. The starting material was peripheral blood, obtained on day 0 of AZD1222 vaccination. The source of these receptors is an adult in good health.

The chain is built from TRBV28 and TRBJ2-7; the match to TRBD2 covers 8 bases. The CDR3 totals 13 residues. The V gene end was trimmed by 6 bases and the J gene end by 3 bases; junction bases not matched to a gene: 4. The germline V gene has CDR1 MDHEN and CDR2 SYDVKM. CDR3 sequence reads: CASSLAGVYEQYF. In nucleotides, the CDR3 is TGTGCCAGCAGCCTAGCGGGTGTCTACGAGCAGTACTTC.

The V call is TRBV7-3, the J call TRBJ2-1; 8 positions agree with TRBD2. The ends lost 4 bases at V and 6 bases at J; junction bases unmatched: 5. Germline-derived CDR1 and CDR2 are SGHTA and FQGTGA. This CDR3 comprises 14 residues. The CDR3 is CASSSSGPGNEQFF. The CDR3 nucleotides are TGTGCCAGCAGCTCTAGCGGGCCGGGCAATGAGCAGTTCTTC.

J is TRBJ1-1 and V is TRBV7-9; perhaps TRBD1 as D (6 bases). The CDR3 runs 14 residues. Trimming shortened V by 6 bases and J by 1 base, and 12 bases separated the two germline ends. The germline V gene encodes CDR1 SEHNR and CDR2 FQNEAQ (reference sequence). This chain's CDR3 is CASRYLGGNTEAFF. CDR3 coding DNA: TGTGCCAGCAGATACCTAGGGGGGAACACTGAAGCTTTCTTT. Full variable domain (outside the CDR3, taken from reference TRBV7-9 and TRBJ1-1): DTGVSQNPRHKITKRGQNVTFRCDPISEHNRLYWYRQTLGQGPEFLTYFQNEAQLEKSRLLSDRFSAERPKGSFSTLEIQRTEQGDSAMYLCASRYLGGNTEAFFGQGTRLTVV.

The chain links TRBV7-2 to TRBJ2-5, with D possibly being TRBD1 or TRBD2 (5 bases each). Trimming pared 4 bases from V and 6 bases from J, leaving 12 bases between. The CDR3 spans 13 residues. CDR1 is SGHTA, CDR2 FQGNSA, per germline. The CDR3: CASSSRGEQTQYF. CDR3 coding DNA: TGTGCCAGCAGCTCTCGAGGGGAGCAGACCCAGTACTTC.

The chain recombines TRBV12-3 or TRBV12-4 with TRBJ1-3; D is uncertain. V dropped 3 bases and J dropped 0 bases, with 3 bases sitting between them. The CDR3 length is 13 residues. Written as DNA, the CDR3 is TGTGCCAGCAGTTTGGACTCTGGAAACACCATATATTTT. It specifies CASSLDSGNTIYF.

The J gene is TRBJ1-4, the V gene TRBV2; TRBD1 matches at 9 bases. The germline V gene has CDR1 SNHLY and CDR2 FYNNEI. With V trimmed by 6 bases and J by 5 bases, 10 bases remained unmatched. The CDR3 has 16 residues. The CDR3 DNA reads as TGTGCCAGCAGGGACCCTGACAGGGGGGAAAATGAAAAACTGTTTTTT. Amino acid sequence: CASRDPDRGENEKLFF.

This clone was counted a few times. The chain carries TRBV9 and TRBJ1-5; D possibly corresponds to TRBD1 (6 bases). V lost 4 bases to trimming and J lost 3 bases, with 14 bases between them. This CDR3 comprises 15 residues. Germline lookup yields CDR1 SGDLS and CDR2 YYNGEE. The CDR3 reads CASSPGDWANQPQHF. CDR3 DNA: TGTGCCAGCAGCCCAGGGGACTGGGCCAATCAGCCCCAGCATTTT.

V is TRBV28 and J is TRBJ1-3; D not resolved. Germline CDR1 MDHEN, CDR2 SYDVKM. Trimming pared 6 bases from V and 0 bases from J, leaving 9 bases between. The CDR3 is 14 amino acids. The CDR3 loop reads CASRAVLSGNTIYF. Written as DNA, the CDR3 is TGTGCCAGCAGGGCAGTACTCTCTGGAAACACCATATATTTT.

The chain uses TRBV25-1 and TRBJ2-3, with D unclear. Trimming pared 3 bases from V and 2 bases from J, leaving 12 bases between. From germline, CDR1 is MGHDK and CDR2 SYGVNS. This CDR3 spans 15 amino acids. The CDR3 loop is CASSDPGRLTDTQYF. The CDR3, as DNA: TGTGCCAGCAGTGATCCGGGCAGACTCACAGATACGCAGTATTTT.

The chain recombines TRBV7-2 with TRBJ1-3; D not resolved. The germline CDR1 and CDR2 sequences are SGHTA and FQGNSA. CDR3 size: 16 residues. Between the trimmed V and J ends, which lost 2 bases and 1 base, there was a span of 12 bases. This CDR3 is CASSLRSGVSGNTIYF. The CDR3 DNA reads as TGTGCCAGCAGCTTACGATCTGGGGTTTCTGGAAACACCATATATTTT.

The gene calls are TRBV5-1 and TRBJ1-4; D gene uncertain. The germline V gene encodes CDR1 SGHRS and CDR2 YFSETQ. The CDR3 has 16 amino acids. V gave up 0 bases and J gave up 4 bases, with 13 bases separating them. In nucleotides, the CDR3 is TGCGCCAGCAGCTTGGGAATCACAGATCTTAATGAAAAACTGTTTTTT. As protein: CASSLGITDLNEKLFF. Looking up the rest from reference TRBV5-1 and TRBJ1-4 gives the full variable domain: KAGVTQTPRYLIKTRGQQVTLSCSPISGHRSVSWYQQTPGQGLQFLFEYFSETQRNKGNFPGRFSGRQFSNSRSEMNVSTLELGDSALYLCASSLGITDLNEKLFFGSGTQLSVL.

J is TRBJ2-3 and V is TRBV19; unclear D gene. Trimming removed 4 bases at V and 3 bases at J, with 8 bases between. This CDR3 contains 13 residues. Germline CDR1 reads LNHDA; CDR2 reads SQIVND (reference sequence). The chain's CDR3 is CASSRAPTDTQYF. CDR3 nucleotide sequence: TGTGCCAGTAGTAGAGCGCCAACAGATACGCAGTATTTT.

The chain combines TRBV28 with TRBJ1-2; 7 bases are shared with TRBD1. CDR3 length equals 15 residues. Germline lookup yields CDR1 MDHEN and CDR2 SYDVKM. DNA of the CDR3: TGTGCTTACCGGGACGACAGGGAGAGGGACTATGGCTACACCTTC. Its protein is CAYRDDRERDYGYTF.

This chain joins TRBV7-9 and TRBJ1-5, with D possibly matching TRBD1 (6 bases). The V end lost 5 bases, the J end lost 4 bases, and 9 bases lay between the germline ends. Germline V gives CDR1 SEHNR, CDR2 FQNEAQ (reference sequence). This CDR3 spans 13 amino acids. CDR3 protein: CASSNDRNQPQHF. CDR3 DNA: TGTGCCAGCAGCAATGACAGGAATCAGCCCCAGCATTTT.

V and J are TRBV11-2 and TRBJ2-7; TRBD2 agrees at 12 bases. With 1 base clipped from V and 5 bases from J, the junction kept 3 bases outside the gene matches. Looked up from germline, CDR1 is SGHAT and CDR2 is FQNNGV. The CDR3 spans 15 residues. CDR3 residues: CASSLGTSGRNEQYF. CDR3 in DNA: TGTGCCAGCAGCTTAGGCACTAGCGGGAGGAACGAGCAGTACTTC.

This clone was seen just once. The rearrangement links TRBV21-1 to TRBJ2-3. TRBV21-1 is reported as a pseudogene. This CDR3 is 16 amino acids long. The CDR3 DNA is TGTGCCAGCAGCAAAGTGGGGGATACTAGCACAGATACGCAGTATTTT. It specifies CASSKVGDTSTDTQYF.

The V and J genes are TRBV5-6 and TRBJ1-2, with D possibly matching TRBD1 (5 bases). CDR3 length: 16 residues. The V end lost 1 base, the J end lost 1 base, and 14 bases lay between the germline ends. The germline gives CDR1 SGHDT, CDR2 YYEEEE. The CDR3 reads CASSLFGAEHNYGYTF. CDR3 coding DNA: TGTGCCAGCAGCTTGTTCGGGGCGGAGCATAACTATGGCTACACCTTC.

Here the CDR3 DNA reads TGTGCCAGCAGCACCGACAGGGGGCAGTACAATGAGCAGTTCTTC. Translating gives CASSTDRGQYNEQFF. The chain has TRBV7-3 and TRBJ2-1, with 10 bases identical to TRBD1. The germline V gene has CDR1 SGHTA and CDR2 FQGTGA. Trimming cost V 5 bases and J 4 bases; bases outside gene matches: 5. The CDR3 loop spans 15 amino acids.

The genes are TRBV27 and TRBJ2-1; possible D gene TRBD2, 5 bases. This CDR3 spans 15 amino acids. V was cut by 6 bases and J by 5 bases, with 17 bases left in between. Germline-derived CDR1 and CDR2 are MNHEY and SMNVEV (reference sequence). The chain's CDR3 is CASSSVGAVNNEQFF. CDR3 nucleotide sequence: TGTGCCAGCAGCTCCGTCGGAGCGGTGAACAATGAGCAGTTCTTC.

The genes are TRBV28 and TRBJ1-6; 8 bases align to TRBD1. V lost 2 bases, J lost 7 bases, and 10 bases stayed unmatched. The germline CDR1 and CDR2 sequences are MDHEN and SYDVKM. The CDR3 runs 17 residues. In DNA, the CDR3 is TGTGCCAGCAGTTTAAATTCAGGGACAGGAGGAAATTCACCCCTCCACTTT. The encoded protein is CASSLNSGTGGNSPLHF.

CDR3 sequence (DNA): TGTGCCAGCAGCTTTCTGTGGAGTTACGAGCAGTACTTC. Its protein is CASSFLWSYEQYF. The chain couples TRBV5-5 to TRBJ2-7; D remains ambiguous. The CDR3 has 13 amino acids. Trimming stripped 2 bases from V and 4 bases from J, with 10 bases between. Germline CDR1 SGHKS, CDR2 YYEKEE (reference sequence).